The 26 T cell receptor beta chains below were found in one sample sequenced in a study of graft-versus-host responses after intestinal transplantation. What these receptors recognize is not known. The data were produced by immunoSEQ multiplex PCR, yet TCRdb's version contains in-frame clones alone and is incomplete. In the table there are around 97,000 clones, under 95% of which are singletons. The sample in question was unstimulated CD8+ T cells sorted from spleen or lymph node cells, obtained before intestinal transplant. The receptors were gathered from a human donor who received an intestinal transplant.

The chain uses TRBV6-6 and TRBJ1-5, with 8 bases that match TRBD1. Trimming removed 5 bases from V and 5 bases from J; junction bases left unmatched: 8. In germline, CDR1 is MNHNY, CDR2 SVGAGI (reference sequence). The CDR3 covers 15 residues. CDR3 in amino acids: CASSLGQGLDQPQHF. CDR3 in DNA: TGTGCCAGCAGTCTCGGACAGGGACTTGATCAGCCCCAGCATTTT.

The CDR3 DNA reads TGTGCCAGCAGCACCGGGACCTACGAGCAGTACTTC. Translating it yields CASSTGTYEQYF. The chain couples TRBV7-9 to TRBJ2-7; TRBD2 might be the D (5 bases). V lost 5 bases and J lost 2, with 7 bases in between. CDR1 and CDR2 (germline): SEHNR, FQNEAQ (reference sequence). CDR3 size: 12 residues.

The chain recombines TRBV27 with TRBJ2-7; the D is unclear. The CDR3 has 18 amino acids. V lost 5 bases to trimming and J lost 1 base, with 24 bases between them. CDR1 is MNHEY, CDR2 SMNVEV, per germline (reference sequence). The CDR3 here is CASSPPHHRLRPSYEQYF. For the CDR3, the DNA is TGTGCCAGCAGTCCACCCCACCACCGGCTCCGCCCGTCCTACGAGCAGTACTTC.

CDR3 loop: CASSLGQQSSGANVLTF. The CDR3 nucleotides read TGTGCCAGCAGCTTAGGACAGCAAAGCTCTGGGGCCAACGTCCTGACTTTC. The chain recombines TRBV7-8 with TRBJ2-6; D possibly corresponds to TRBD1 (5 bases). Per the germline V gene, CDR1 is SGHVS and CDR2 is FQNEAQ. V gave up 1 base and J gave up 0 bases, with 10 bases separating them. This CDR3 comprises 17 residues.

In DNA, the CDR3 is TGTGCCAGCAGTCAGGGAGGGAACACTGAAGCTTTCTTT. As protein: CASSQGGNTEAFF. V usage is TRBV6-5 and J usage is TRBJ1-1, with a weak D call TRBD1 (5 bases). The V end lost 5 bases, the J end lost 1 base, and 8 bases lay between the germline ends. The length of the CDR3 is 13 residues. Germline CDR1 MNHEY, CDR2 SVGAGI.

V usage is TRBV7-6 and J usage is TRBJ2-3, with 11 nucleotides matching TRBD2. J was trimmed by 3 bases and V by 5 bases; bases with no gene match: 7. This CDR3 region has 16 residues. Germline loops: CDR1 SGHVS, CDR2 FNYEAQ. CDR3 nucleotide sequence: TGTGCCAGCAGCACATCACTAGCGGGGGTTACAGATACGCAGTATTTT. Residues: CASSTSLAGVTDTQYF.

V usage is TRBV7-9 and J usage is TRBJ2-6; possibly TRBD2 for D (6 bases). V lost 6 bases and J 3 bases, leaving 15 bases between the germline ends. Looked up from germline, CDR1 is SEHNR and CDR2 is FQNEAQ (reference sequence). The CDR3 is made up of 16 amino acids. The CDR3 DNA is TGTGCCAGCAGTCTCCGGGACTCATTTGGGGCCAACGTCCTGACTTTC. This encodes CASSLRDSFGANVLTF.

J is TRBJ2-7 and V is TRBV9, with D hard to call. The CDR3 has 14 amino acids. The V end lost 4 bases, the J end lost 3 bases, and 14 bases lay between the germline ends. CDR1 is SGDLS and CDR2 is YYNGEE in the germline V gene. The CDR3 loop reads CASSPPTAHYEQYF. The CDR3 region has the DNA TGTGCCAGCAGCCCCCCGACTGCCCACTACGAGCAGTACTTC.

The genes are TRBV2 and TRBJ2-2, with 11 bases identical to TRBD2. This CDR3 region has 14 residues. After removal of 9 bases from V and 2 bases from J, the junction contained 2 bases not matched to a gene. The germline V gene has CDR1 SNHLY and CDR2 FYNNEI. CDR3 in DNA: TGTGCCAGTGGGACTAGCGGAAACACCGGGGAGCTGTTTTTT. Protein sequence: CASGTSGNTGELFF.

The rearrangement uses TRBV5-1 and TRBJ2-3, with TRBD2 identical over 12 bases. The CDR3 spans 19 residues. J gave up 2 bases and V 0 bases, and 10 bases lay outside the gene matches. In germline, CDR1 is SGHRS, CDR2 YFSETQ. CDR3 amino acids: CASSLGVLAGGPDTDTQYF. CDR3 sequence (DNA): TGCGCCAGCAGCTTGGGTGTTCTAGCGGGGGGGCCGGACACAGATACGCAGTATTTT.

This chain uses TRBV19 with TRBJ1-5; no reliable D call. Germline V gene lookup returns CDR1 LNHDA and CDR2 SQIVND (reference sequence). The CDR3 extends over 15 amino acids. V lost 7 bases and J lost 5, with 18 bases in between. This CDR3 is CASTLDTERDQPQHF. The CDR3 nucleotides are TGTGCCAGTACCCTAGACACGGAAAGGGATCAGCCCCAGCATTTT.

The chain couples TRBV2 to TRBJ1-1, with TRBD1 as a possible D gene (5 bases). V lost 7 bases and J lost 8, with 11 bases in between. The CDR3 has 11 amino acids. CDR1 and CDR2 from the germline V gene are SNHLY and FYNNEI. CDR3 in DNA: TGTGCCAGCACCACGACAGAGGAAGCTTTCTTT. Amino acids: CASTTTEEAFF.

This chain links TRBV6-1 with TRBJ2-3; tentative D call: TRBD1 (7 bases). The germline CDR1 and CDR2 sequences are MNHNS and SASEGT. The CDR3 runs 15 residues. Trimming took off 3 bases at V and 2 bases at J, with 12 bases between the two ends. The CDR3 DNA reads as TGTGCCAGCAGTGAGCGGGACAGCTTCACAGATACGCAGTATTTT. Encoded protein: CASSERDSFTDTQYF.

This rearrangement joins TRBV5-1 to TRBJ2-4, with D perhaps matching TRBD1 or TRBD2 (5 bases each). Looked up from germline, CDR1 is SGHRS and CDR2 is YFSETQ. The CDR3 covers 15 residues. Trimming took off 2 bases at V and 6 bases at J, with 15 bases between the two ends. CDR3 DNA sequence: TGCGCCAGCAGCTTCGGGGACCGTGCTATAAACATTCAGTACTTC. Translated: CASSFGDRAINIQYF. The variable domain in full, completed from reference TRBV5-1 and TRBJ2-4, reads KAGVTQTPRYLIKTRGQQVTLSCSPISGHRSVSWYQQTPGQGLQFLFEYFSETQRNKGNFPGRFSGRQFSNSRSEMNVSTLELGDSALYLCASSFGDRAINIQYFGAGTRLSVL.

As to this clone: Mismatch with germline at one junction end may stem from a read error. The chain is built from TRBV6-1 and TRBJ1-2; 9 positions match TRBD1. The CDR3 consists of 14 residues. The V gene's germline CDR1 is MNHNS and CDR2 SASEGT. The CDR3 coding sequence is TGTGCCAGCCGAAATATACAGGGGGCCCATGGCCACACCTTC. Translating it yields CASRNIQGAHGHTF.

This sequence joins TRBV27 and TRBJ1-5; D perhaps matches TRBD1 (5 bases). V lost 0 bases, J lost 7 bases, and 10 bases lay in between. The germline CDR1 and CDR2 sequences are MNHEY and SMNVEV (reference sequence). The CDR3 runs to 14 residues. CDR3 in DNA: TGTGCCAGCAGTTTATCCAGCCGGGGGCAGCCCCAGCATTTT. Translation gives CASSLSSRGQPQHF.

This chain uses TRBV4-1 with TRBJ1-5; a weak D match, TRBD1 (5 bases). The CDR3 contains 12 residues. V was shortened by 5 bases and J by 7 bases, with 9 bases between the two germline ends. Germline CDR1 reads MGHRA; CDR2 reads YSYEKL. As DNA, the CDR3 is TGCGCCAGCAGCGACAGTGGCCAGCCCCAGCATTTT. This translates into CASSDSGQPQHF.

The chain carries TRBV27 and TRBJ2-1; TRBD1 agrees at 9 bases. This CDR3 region has 16 residues. Unmatched junction bases numbered 4, after V lost 2 bases and J lost 2 bases. The V gene's germline CDR1 is MNHEY and CDR2 SMNVEV (reference sequence). The CDR3 protein is CASSLLRQGAYNEQFF. In DNA form, the CDR3 reads TGTGCCAGCAGTTTACTCAGACAGGGGGCCTACAATGAGCAGTTCTTC.

This CDR3 is CASSYSAEPNNQPQHF. The CDR3 nucleotides read TGTGCCAGCAGTTACTCGGCCGAGCCTAACAATCAGCCCCAGCATTTT. The chain has TRBV6-6 and TRBJ1-5; D call uncertain. Deletions cut 0 bases from V and 3 bases from J, with 12 bases between. This CDR3 is built from 16 residues. The germline V gene has CDR1 MNHNY and CDR2 SVGAGI (reference sequence).

The V call is TRBV13, the J call TRBJ2-2, with D hard to call. V was trimmed by 1 base and J by 0 bases, leaving 9 bases between them. Germline V lookup: CDR1 PRHDT, CDR2 FYEKMQ (reference sequence). CDR3 length: 16 amino acids. As DNA, the CDR3 is TGTGCCAGCAGCTTAGAGGGCGGAACGAACACCGGGGAGCTGTTTTTT. It specifies CASSLEGGTNTGELFF.

This chain uses TRBV25-1 with TRBJ2-1; TRBD2 agrees at 7 bases. Germline CDR1 reads MGHDK; CDR2 reads SYGVNS. This CDR3 spans 15 amino acids. V dropped 3 bases and J dropped 7; count of bases not matched to a gene: 9. CDR3 in amino acids: CASSDLGGAGNEQFF. CDR3 DNA: TGTGCCAGCAGTGATCTGGGAGGGGCTGGGAATGAGCAGTTCTTC.

The chain links TRBV6-5 to TRBJ1-2, with D perhaps TRBD1 (5 bases). The CDR3 runs to 14 residues. With 5 bases removed from V and 4 bases from J, the gap between germline ends came to 14 bases. Per the germline V gene, CDR1 is MNHEY and CDR2 is SVGAGI. The DNA of the CDR3 is TGTGCCAGCAGTGGATATCAGGGAGGCTATGGCTACACCTTC. This sequence encodes CASSGYQGGYGYTF.

V gene TRBV7-6 combines with J gene TRBJ2-1; D is possibly TRBD1 (6 bases). The germline V gene has CDR1 SGHVS and CDR2 FNYEAQ. CDR3 length: 16 residues. V was pared by 4 bases and J by 0 bases, with 13 bases between. This CDR3 reads CASSSAEGGSYNEQFF. DNA for the CDR3: TGTGCCAGCAGCTCTGCTGAAGGGGGCTCCTACAATGAGCAGTTCTTC.

The chain employs TRBV7-9 and TRBJ2-1; D perhaps matches TRBD2 (6 bases). The CDR3 is 16 amino acids. V was shortened by 6 bases and J by 0 bases, with 15 bases between the two germline ends. Germline assignment: CDR1 SEHNR and CDR2 FQNEAQ (reference sequence). This CDR3 is CASSPPGLSSYNEQFF. Here the CDR3 DNA reads TGTGCCAGCAGTCCTCCGGGACTGAGCTCCTACAATGAGCAGTTCTTC.

CDR3 loop: CASSDGNSNQPQHF. CDR3 coding DNA: TGTGCCAGCAGTGACGGGAATAGCAATCAGCCCCAGCATTTT. The chain employs TRBV25-1 and TRBJ1-5, with D unresolved. Germline CDR1 is MGHDK and CDR2 is SYGVNS. This CDR3 contains 14 residues. The germline V and J ends were trimmed by 3 bases and 0 bases, with 6 bases remaining between them.

J is TRBJ2-7 and V is TRBV4-1; a weak D match, TRBD1 (6 bases). The length of the CDR3 is 14 residues. V lost 1 base and J lost 3, with 10 bases in between. The germline V gene has CDR1 MGHRA and CDR2 YSYEKL. CDR3 residues: CASSQAPDSYEQYF. DNA for the CDR3: TGCGCCAGCAGCCAAGCACCGGACAGCTACGAGCAGTACTTC.